This TCR beta chain comes out of a study of blood T cell repertoires in COVID-19. Germline CDR1 is SGHVS and CDR2 is FNYEAQ. This CDR3 is built from 19 residues. J was trimmed by 4 bases and V by 5 bases; bases with no gene match: 15. Original methodology: Reference gene primer amplification gave nucleated cell count estimates. Method: immunoSEQ multiplex PCR; TCRdb's copy keeps in-frame clones and lacks some. The V and J calls and clone size come from that table; D and trimming were worked out from the DNA. The sample lists fewer than 100,000 clones, around nine tenths occurring once. Sequenced: peripheral blood. The sequence came from a man between 70 and 80 years old with acute or convalescent COVID-19. The genes are TRBV7-6 and TRBJ2-5, with 14 bases matching TRBD2. The CDR3 loop reads CASSRKSGTSGGWGETQYF. As DNA, the CDR3 is TGTGCCAGCAGCCGAAAGTCCGGGACTAGCGGGGGCTGGGGAGAGACCCAGTACTTC.